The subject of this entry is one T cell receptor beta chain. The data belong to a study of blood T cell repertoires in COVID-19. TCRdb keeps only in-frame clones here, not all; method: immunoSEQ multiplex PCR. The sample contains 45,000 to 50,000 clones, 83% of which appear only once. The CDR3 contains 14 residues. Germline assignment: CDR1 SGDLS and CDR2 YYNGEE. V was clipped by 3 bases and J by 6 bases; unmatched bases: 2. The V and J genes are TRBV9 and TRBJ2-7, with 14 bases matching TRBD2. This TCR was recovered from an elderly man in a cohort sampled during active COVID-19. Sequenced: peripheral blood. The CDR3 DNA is TGTGCCAGCAGCGAGACTAGCGGGAGGGGCGAGCAGTACTTC. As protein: CASSETSGRGEQYF.